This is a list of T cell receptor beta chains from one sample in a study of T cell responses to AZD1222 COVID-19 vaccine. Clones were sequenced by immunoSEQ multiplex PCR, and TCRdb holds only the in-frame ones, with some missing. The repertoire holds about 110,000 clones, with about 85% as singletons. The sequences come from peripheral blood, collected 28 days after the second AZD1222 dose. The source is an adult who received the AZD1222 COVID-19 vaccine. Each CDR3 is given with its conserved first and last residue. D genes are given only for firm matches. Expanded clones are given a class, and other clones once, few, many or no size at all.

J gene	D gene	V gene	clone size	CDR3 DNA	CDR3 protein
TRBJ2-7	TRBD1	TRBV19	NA	TGTGCCAGTAGTCTACAGGGGTACGAGCAGTACTTC	CASSLQGYEQYF
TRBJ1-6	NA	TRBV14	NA	TGTGCCAGCAGCCCCAGGGTGGGGTATAATTCACCCCTCCACTTT	CASSPRVGYNSPLHF
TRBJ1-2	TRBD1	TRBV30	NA	TGTGCCTGGAGTCCAGGGGGCGCGGGCTCTAACTATGGCTACACCTTC	CAWSPGGAGSNYGYTF
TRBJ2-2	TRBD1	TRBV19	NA	TGTGCCAGTAGTATTATAGGACAGGGGAACACCGGGGAGCTGTTTTTT	CASSIIGQGNTGELFF
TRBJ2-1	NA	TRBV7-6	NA	TGTGCCAGCAGCCAACGGACTTTGGAATGGCAGTTCTTC	CASSQRTLEWQFF
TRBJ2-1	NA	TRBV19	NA	TGTGCCAGTAACGGGGCGGGATACAATGAGCAGTTCTTC	CASNGAGYNEQFF
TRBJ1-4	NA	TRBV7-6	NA	TGTGCCAGCAGCCCAGAGGAAAAACTGTTTTTT	CASSPEEKLFF
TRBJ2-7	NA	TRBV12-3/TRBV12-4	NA	TGTGCCAGCAGACCGGACATATCCTACGAGCAGTACTTC	CASRPDISYEQYF
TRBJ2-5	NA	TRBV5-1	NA	TGCGCCAGCAGCTTACAGGGCCAAGAGACCCAGTACTTC	CASSLQGQETQYF
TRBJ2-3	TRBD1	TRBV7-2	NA	TGTGCCAGCAGGCCCCAGGGGGCCACAGATACGCAGTATTTT	CASRPQGATDTQYF
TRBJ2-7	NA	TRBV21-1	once	TGTGCCAGCAGCAAAGCGCCCGGGGGCCCCACCTACGAGCAGTACTTC	CASSKAPGGPTYEQYF
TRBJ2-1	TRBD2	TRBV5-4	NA	TGTGCCAGCAGCCCAGGTGGTAGCGGGGGGCTCCCCCGGAATGAGCAGTTCTTC	CASSPGGSGGLPRNEQFF
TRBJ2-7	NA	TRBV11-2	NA	TGTGCCAGCAGCTTAGGGGTAGGCAGCTACGAGCAGTACTTC	CASSLGVGSYEQYF
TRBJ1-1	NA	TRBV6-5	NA	TGTGCCAGCAGTTACTCTAGAGGAGGCGCTGAAGCTTTCTTT	CASSYSRGGAEAFF
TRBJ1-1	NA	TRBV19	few	TGTGCCAGTAGCCCCCCGGGACACCGGAACACTGAAGCTTTCTTT	CASSPPGHRNTEAFF
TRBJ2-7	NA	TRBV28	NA	TGTGCCAGCAGTTTATCGGGCTACGAGCAGTACTTC	CASSLSGYEQYF
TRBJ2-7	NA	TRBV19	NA	TGTGCCAGTAGTACCCTCGGGCAGGGAGCCGACGAGCAGTACTTC	CASSTLGQGADEQYF
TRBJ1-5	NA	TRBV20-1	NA	TGCAGTGCTAGTCAAACGGGAAACAGCAATCAGCCCCAGCATTTT	CSASQTGNSNQPQHF
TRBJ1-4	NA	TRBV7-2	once	TGTGCCAGCAGCCCATCAGGAGTGCCAAATGAAAAACTGTTTTTT	CASSPSGVPNEKLFF
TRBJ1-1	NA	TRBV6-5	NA	TGTGCCAGCAGTCTGGCCTGGGGCCTGGAAGCTTTCTTT	CASSLAWGLEAFF
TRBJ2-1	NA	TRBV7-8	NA	TGTGCCAGCAGCTTAGAAGCCGGCTACAATGAGCAGTTCTTC	CASSLEAGYNEQFF
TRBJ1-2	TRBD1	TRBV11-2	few	TGTGCCAGCAGCAAGGACAGGGGGAATGGCTACACCTTC	CASSKDRGNGYTF
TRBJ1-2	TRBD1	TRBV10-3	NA	TGTGCCATCAGTCCGACTAATCCATTACAGGGGGCATCTGAAGGCTACACCTTC	CAISPTNPLQGASEGYTF
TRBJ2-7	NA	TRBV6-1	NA	TGTGCCAGCAGTGAAGCCGGGTGGCGGCAGGGGAGTTACGAGCAGTACTTC	CASSEAGWRQGSYEQYF
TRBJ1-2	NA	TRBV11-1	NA	TGTGCCAGCAGCCTTACGGATAGCACCCACTATGGCTACACCTTC	CASSLTDSTHYGYTF
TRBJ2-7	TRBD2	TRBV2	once	TGTGCCAGCAGTGATGGAGGGACTAGATATTCCGAGCAGTACTTC	CASSDGGTRYSEQYF
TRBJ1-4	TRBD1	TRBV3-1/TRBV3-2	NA	TGTGCCAGCAGCTTTCGACAGGGAATGGAAGAAAAACTGTTTTTT	CASSFRQGMEEKLFF
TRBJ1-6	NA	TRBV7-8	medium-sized	TGTGCCAGCGGAACGAGGGTCTCCTATAATTCACCCCTCCACTTT	CASGTRVSYNSPLHF
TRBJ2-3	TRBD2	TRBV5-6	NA	TGTGCCAGCAGCCTTAGCGGGGATACGCAGTATTTT	CASSLSGDTQYF
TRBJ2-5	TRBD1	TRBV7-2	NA	TGTGCCAGCAGCTTAAATGGCAGGGGGCGGGAGACCCAGTACTTC	CASSLNGRGRETQYF
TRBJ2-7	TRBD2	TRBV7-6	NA	TGTGCCAGCAGCTTTGGGGGGGTCGGCTACGAGCAGTACTTC	CASSFGGVGYEQYF
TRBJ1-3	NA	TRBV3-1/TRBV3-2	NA	TGTGCCAGCAGCCAAGTCGATACACTCTCTGGAAACACCATATATTTT	CASSQVDTLSGNTIYF
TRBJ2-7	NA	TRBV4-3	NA	TGCGCCAGCAGCCAAGACTCCGCATCCGGCGAGCAGTACTTC	CASSQDSASGEQYF
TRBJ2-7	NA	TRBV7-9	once	TGTGCCAGCAGCTTAGACGGCAGCCTATCTAACTACGAGCAGTACTTC	CASSLDGSLSNYEQYF
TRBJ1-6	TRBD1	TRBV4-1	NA	TGCGCCAGCAGCCCGACAGGGTGGAATTCACCCCTCCACTTT	CASSPTGWNSPLHF
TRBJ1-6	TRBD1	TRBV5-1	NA	TGCGCCAGCAGCTTGGAGGCATCGGACAGGGGTGGATCACCCCTCCACTTT	CASSLEASDRGGSPLHF
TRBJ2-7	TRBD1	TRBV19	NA	TGTGCCAGTAGCAGGGGACAGGGGCTTTCCTACGAGCAGTACTTC	CASSRGQGLSYEQYF
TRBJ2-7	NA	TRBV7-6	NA	TGTGCCAGCAGCTTAGCGGGGACGTACGAGCAGTACTTC	CASSLAGTYEQYF
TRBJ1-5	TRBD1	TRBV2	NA	TGTGCCAGCAGTACGGACAGGGGGGAAAAGCCCCAGCATTTT	CASSTDRGEKPQHF
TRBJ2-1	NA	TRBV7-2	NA	TGTGCCAGCAGCCCGGGACTCTTGAATGAGCAGTTCTTC	CASSPGLLNEQFF
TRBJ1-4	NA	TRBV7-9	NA	TGTGCCAGCAGCAATTCAGGTTTGGAAAAACTGTTTTTT	CASSNSGLEKLFF
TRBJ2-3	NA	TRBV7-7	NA	TGTGCCAGCAGCTTAGCCCCGGTCGGCCCGCAGTATTTT	CASSLAPVGPQYF
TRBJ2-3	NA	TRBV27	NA	TGTGCCAGCAGTTCCGCTAGACGTACGCAGTATTTT	CASSSARRTQYF
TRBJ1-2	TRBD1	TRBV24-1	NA	TGTGCCACCAGTGATTTAGGGACAGCCTATGGCTACACCTTC	CATSDLGTAYGYTF
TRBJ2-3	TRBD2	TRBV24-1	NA	TGTGCCACCAGTGATTTGAAGCGGGGGGGCCGGAATACGCAGTATTTT	CATSDLKRGGRNTQYF
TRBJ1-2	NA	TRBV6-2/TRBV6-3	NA	TGTGCCAGCAGTTACTCGAGTATTGGGACTGGCTACACCTTC	CASSYSSIGTGYTF
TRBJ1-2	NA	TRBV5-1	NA	TGCGCCAGCAGCTTGGGGAGTCCGATCTATGGCTACACCTTC	CASSLGSPIYGYTF
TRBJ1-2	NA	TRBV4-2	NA	TGTGCCAGCAGCCAAGATGCCTACCCAAACTATGGCTACACCTTC	CASSQDAYPNYGYTF